The clone carrying this T cell receptor (beta chain) has just a few counts. There are 15 residues in the CDR3. CDR1 SGHTA and CDR2 FQGNSA come from the germline V gene. The V and J ends lost 1 base and 7 bases respectively, with 17 bases between them. The data are from a study of patients and donors after allogeneic stem cell transplantation. TCRdb ran MiXCR on the RT-PCR reads and lists one entry per CDR3 protein. The sample carries hundreds of thousands of distinct CDR3 sequences, around 15% recorded once. This receptor was obtained from a human donor who was either an allogeneic HSCT recipient or a stem cell or donor lymphocyte infusion donor (not recorded which). It is not recorded whose cells these are; they may come from a transplant donor. Input material: blood, either unsorted or a sorted T cell fraction (not recorded which). The J gene is TRBJ2-7, the V gene TRBV7-2; tentative D call: TRBD1 (6 bases). CDR3 DNA: TGTGCCAGCAGCTTAGAGGCCAGGGGATTCGGAGAGCAGTACTTC. This codes for CASSLEARGFGEQYF.